This TCR beta chain appears in the sequencing data of a study of post-analysis software for immune sequencing data. TCR beta cDNA libraries included unique molecular identifiers. TCRdb reprocessed the PCR reads with MiXCR, giving one entry per CDR3 protein. This table has hundreds of thousands of distinct CDR3 sequences, roughly 27% appearing once. Germline values: CDR1 DFQATT, CDR2 SNEGSKA (reference sequence). The CDR3 loop spans 16 amino acids. Trimming removed 3 bases from V and 7 bases from J; junction bases left unmatched: 14. This clonotype was found a few times. Its cognate antigen is unknown. General study results and limits: TRBV5-6, TRBV5-1 and TRBV20-1 were among roughly 5 TRBV segments more frequent in patients than controls.

Sequencing was done on a sample of blood. This chain links TRBV20-1 with TRBJ2-4, with 8 bases aligning to TRBD2. The sequence was collected from a girl aged 5 to 17 with multiple sclerosis. CDR3 coding DNA: TGCAGTGCTAGTCGAGAAAGCGGGGGCGTCTTGAACATTCAGTACTTC. This codes for CSASRESGGVLNIQYF.